These 27 T cell receptor beta chains were sequenced from one sample in a study of regulatory T cells in long-lasting Graves disease. Building the TCR beta libraries relied on iRepertoire HTBI primers, and CDR3 regions underwent Arm-PCR. TCRdb re-analysed the multiplex PCR reads in MiXCR, keeping a single row per CDR3 protein. This table has roughly 450,000 distinct CDR3 sequences, around 24% appearing once. This sample's time point: persistent/refractory GD, antithyroid drugs over 5 years with positive TRAb. The TCR library was made from RNA that had been extracted from PBMCs in TRIzol. The sample in question was peripheral blood mononuclear cells (PBMCs), obtained when the disease was refractory, from a patient treated with antithyroid drugs. The receptors come from a female donor with Graves disease.

The chain recombines TRBV6-4 with TRBJ2-7, with 10 bases fitting TRBD2. V dropped 5 bases and J dropped 5; count of bases not matched to a gene: 3. In germline, CDR1 is MRHNA, CDR2 SNTAGT. The CDR3 spans 13 residues. The DNA for the CDR3 is TGTGCCAGCAGTTACCTAGCGGGAGACGAGCAGTACTTC. It specifies CASSYLAGDEQYF.

V and J are TRBV12-3 or TRBV12-4 and TRBJ2-7; D might be TRBD1 (5 bases). This CDR3 contains 15 residues. Trimming shortened V by 10 bases and J by 3 bases, and 22 bases separated the two germline ends. The CDR3 sequence is CANILLTGADYEQYF. Here the CDR3 DNA reads TGTGCCAACATACTCCTCACAGGAGCTGACTACGAGCAGTACTTC.

This clonotype was recorded many times. The chain combines TRBV28 with TRBJ1-5; D may be TRBD1 (6 bases). This CDR3 has 17 amino acids. CDR1 is MDHEN, CDR2 SYDVKM, per germline. V was pared by 1 base and J by 5 bases, with 18 bases between. The CDR3 protein is CASSLSQGIVVDQPQHF. The CDR3 DNA is TGTGCCAGCAGTTTATCACAGGGAATTGTTGTGGATCAGCCCCAGCATTTT.

Only a few counts were recorded for this clonotype. The chain links TRBV12-3 or TRBV12-4 to TRBJ1-4; D remains ambiguous. CDR3 length: 13 residues. V was clipped by 6 bases and J by 8 bases, with 13 bases between them. The CDR3 DNA reads as TGTGCCAGCAGGATCTCCAGCATCGAAAAACTGTTTTTT. Protein sequence: CASRISSIEKLFF.

This clonotype was seen a few times. The chain uses TRBV10-3 and TRBJ1-1, with TRBD1 matching over 7 bases. The J segment lost 7 bases and the V segment lost 3 bases, leaving 2 bases of the junction unmatched. There are 12 residues in the CDR3. CDR1 and CDR2 from the germline V gene are ENHRY and SYGVKD. DNA of the CDR3: TGTGCCATCAGTGACGGGACAGATGAAGCTTTCTTT. Translation: CAISDGTDEAFF.

In this sample, this clonotype turned up a few times. The genes are TRBV28 and TRBJ2-7; 9 bases fit TRBD2. The CDR3 totals 15 residues. The V and J ends lost 3 bases and 5 bases, in that order; junction bases with no gene match: 8. Germline V gives CDR1 MDHEN, CDR2 SYDVKM. The CDR3 reads CASSFSGGRSDEQYF. CDR3 in DNA: TGTGCCAGCAGTTTTAGCGGGGGCAGGTCAGACGAGCAGTACTTC.

This clonotype came up a few times. CDR3: CSVVGGRAEAFF. In nucleotides, the CDR3 is TGCAGCGTTGTTGGGGGCCGGGCTGAAGCTTTCTTT. The V and J genes are TRBV29-1 and TRBJ1-1, with D possibly TRBD1 on 6 matching bases. The V and J ends lost 4 bases and 6 bases respectively, with 12 bases between them. Germline CDR1 SQVTM, CDR2 ANQGSEA. The CDR3 runs to 12 residues.

Points on this clonotype: A read error may be the cause here, since a much bigger clone is one base away. This chain links TRBV2 with TRBJ1-4; a weak D match, TRBD1 (5 bases). CDR3 length: 12 amino acids. Germline V gives CDR1 SNHLY, CDR2 FYNNEI. The CDR3 DNA reads as TGTGCCGGCAGTGATCCGGGGGTAAAACTGTTTTTT. Translated: CAGSDPGVKLFF.

J is TRBJ2-7 and V is TRBV11-2, with a weak D call TRBD2 (5 bases). Deletions cut 5 bases from V and 1 base from J, with 15 bases between. The V gene's germline CDR1 is SGHAT and CDR2 FQNNGV. The CDR3 totals 15 residues. DNA for the CDR3: TGTGCCAGCAGCCAAGCATTGGGGAGTTCCTACGAGCAGTACTTC. Translating it yields CASSQALGSSYEQYF.

The table lists this clonotype with many counts. The CDR3, as DNA: TGTGCCAGTAGTCAACGGGAGGGGGAGACCCAGTACTTC. Its translation: CASSQREGETQYF. The chain recombines TRBV19 with TRBJ2-5; 8 nucleotides agree with TRBD2. The CDR3 extends over 13 amino acids. J gave up 5 bases and V 5 bases, and 4 bases lay outside the gene matches. Per germline, CDR1 LNHDA and CDR2 SQIVND (reference sequence).

The table lists this clonotype with many counts. V usage is TRBV7-2 and J usage is TRBJ2-4; TRBD1 matches 11 bases. Losses at the gene ends were 0 bases for V and 11 bases for J; bases not matched to a gene: 12. Germline V gene sequence: CDR1 SGHTA, CDR2 FQGNSA. This CDR3 has 17 amino acids. The CDR3 region is CASSLAPGQGGYGVQYF. The CDR3 DNA reads as TGTGCCAGCAGCTTAGCACCGGGACAGGGGGGTTATGGCGTTCAGTACTTC.

This clonotype was recorded a few times. The chain has TRBV4-1 and TRBJ2-7; D is perhaps TRBD1 (6 bases). In germline, CDR1 is MGHRA, CDR2 YSYEKL. V shed 1 base and J shed 5 bases, with 9 bases lying between them. The CDR3 is 13 residues long. The DNA for the CDR3 is TGCGCCAGCAGCCAAGGCAGGGGTAACGAGCAGTACTTC. It specifies CASSQGRGNEQYF.

The CDR3 protein is CASSVTGGWEQYF. DNA for the CDR3: TGTGCCAGCAGTGTGACAGGAGGTTGGGAGCAGTACTTC. This rearrangement joins TRBV25-1 to TRBJ2-7, with D tentatively TRBD1 (6 bases). CDR1 is MGHDK, CDR2 SYGVNS, per germline. V gave up 4 bases and J gave up 7 bases, with 14 bases separating them. This CDR3 contains 13 residues.

The rearrangement uses TRBV20-1 and TRBJ2-7, with D possibly being TRBD2 (6 bases). CDR1 and CDR2 from the germline V gene are DFQATT and SNEGSKA (reference sequence). This CDR3 comprises 14 residues. V lost 7 bases and J 0 bases, leaving 16 bases between the germline ends. The CDR3 DNA sequence: TGCAGTGACCCTAATCGGGGGTTCTCCTACGAGCAGTACTTC. It yields the protein CSDPNRGFSYEQYF.

The V gene is TRBV30, the J gene TRBJ2-7, with a tentative D call TRBD2 (5 bases). The CDR3 extends over 17 amino acids. V was shortened by 3 bases and J by 0 bases, with 21 bases between the two germline ends. Per germline, CDR1 GTSNPN and CDR2 SVGIG (reference sequence). The CDR3 region is CAWSPGLTPRSSYEQYF. The CDR3 bases are TGTGCCTGGAGCCCCGGACTGACACCTAGGAGCTCCTACGAGCAGTACTTC.

This clonotype was counted a few times. For the CDR3, the DNA is TGTGCCAGCAGCTTAGCCGTGACAGGGAGTGGTGAAAAACTGTTTTTT. Its protein product is CASSLAVTGSGEKLFF. This rearrangement joins TRBV7-2 to TRBJ1-4, with TRBD1 matching over 7 bases. The CDR3 has 16 amino acids. Germline CDR1 SGHTA, CDR2 FQGNSA. Losses at the gene ends were 0 bases for V and 7 bases for J; bases not matched to a gene: 8.

This clonotype was observed many times. The rearrangement uses TRBV11-2 and TRBJ2-7; 8 nucleotides line up with TRBD1. V lost 6 bases to trimming and J lost 5 bases; unmatched junction nucleotides: 6. The V gene's germline CDR1 is SGHAT and CDR2 FQNNGV. This CDR3 spans 13 amino acids. CDR3 loop: CASRSDRVDEQYF. The CDR3 DNA is TGTGCCAGCAGATCGGACAGGGTCGACGAGCAGTACTTC.

This clonotype came up many times. The V call is TRBV5-1, the J call TRBJ1-5, with D hard to call. Germline lookup yields CDR1 SGHRS and CDR2 YFSETQ. Trimming took 4 bases from V and 3 from J, leaving 14 bases between them. The CDR3 is 15 residues long. The CDR3: CASSLWSGDNQPQHF. The CDR3 DNA is TGCGCCAGCAGCCTGTGGTCGGGAGACAATCAGCCCCAGCATTTT.

This clonotype has a handful of counts. J is TRBJ2-7 and V is TRBV5-1, with 8 positions matching TRBD1. Germline CDR1 and CDR2: SGHRS and YFSETQ. The junction had 7 bases not matched to a gene; V was cut back by 0 bases and J by 2 bases. CDR3 length equals 16 residues. The CDR3 DNA is TGCGCCAGCAGCTTGGTTGCCGACAGGGGTACCTACGAGCAGTACTTC. It specifies CASSLVADRGTYEQYF.

The chain recombines TRBV29-1 with TRBJ2-2, with D maybe TRBD1 (5 bases). CDR3 length equals 13 residues. In germline, CDR1 is SQVTM, CDR2 ANQGSEA. V lost 3 bases and J lost 6, with 11 bases in between. This chain's CDR3 is CSVETAQAGELFF. CDR3 DNA: TGCAGCGTTGAGACAGCACAGGCCGGGGAGCTGTTTTTT.

This clonotype came up a few times. The genes are TRBV12-3 or TRBV12-4 and TRBJ2-1; 9 bases are a match to TRBD1. This CDR3 is 15 amino acids long. Trimming at V came to 5 bases and at J to 7 bases, leaving 9 bases not matched to a gene. CDR3 amino acids: CASSTNRGQINEQFF. The CDR3 nucleotides read TGTGCCAGCAGTACCAACAGGGGGCAGATAAATGAGCAGTTCTTC.

This clonotype came up many times. CDR3 region: CASSEQAIYGYTF. The DNA of the CDR3 is TGTGCCAGCAGTGAACAGGCGATCTATGGCTACACCTTC. The chain uses TRBV6-1 and TRBJ1-2, with D unclear. CDR1 MNHNS and CDR2 SASEGT come from the germline V gene. Trimming left V 2 bases short and J 4 bases short, with 8 bases between. CDR3 length: 13 residues.

The chain couples TRBV4-1 to TRBJ1-6; 9 bases line up with TRBD1. This CDR3 is 16 amino acids long. CDR1 is MGHRA and CDR2 is YSYEKL in the germline V gene. The V segment lost 4 bases and the J segment 7 bases; nucleotides outside the gene matches: 8. The CDR3 sequence is CASSRLPGQGNSPLHF. The CDR3 coding sequence is TGCGCCAGCAGCCGGCTGCCGGGACAGGGCAATTCACCCCTCCACTTT.

This clonotype was observed a handful of times. The chain employs TRBV20-1 and TRBJ1-2; possibly TRBD1 for D (5 bases). The CDR3 spans 14 residues. V lost 3 bases and J 0 bases, leaving 11 bases between the germline ends. Germline V gives CDR1 DFQATT, CDR2 SNEGSKA (reference sequence). For the CDR3, the DNA is TGCAGTGCTAGTACGCAGGGAACTAACTATGGCTACACCTTC. This codes for CSASTQGTNYGYTF.

This chain links TRBV20-1 with TRBJ2-7; D assignment may be TRBD1 or TRBD2 (5 bases each). V lost 0 bases to trimming and J lost 4 bases, with 16 bases between them. This CDR3 spans 15 amino acids. The germline gives CDR1 DFQATT, CDR2 SNEGSKA (reference sequence). CDR3 nucleotide sequence: TGCAGTGCTAGAGATCGCTCCGGGACCACTTACGAGCAGTACTTC. Its protein is CSARDRSGTTYEQYF.

The rearrangement uses TRBV7-9 and TRBJ2-1, with 7 bases lining up with TRBD1. V trimming: 4 bases; J trimming: 2 bases; junction bases outside the gene matches: 11. CDR3 length equals 17 residues. In germline, CDR1 is SEHNR, CDR2 FQNEAQ (reference sequence). The CDR3 nucleotides are TGTGCCAGCAGCTCGAGACAGGGAACAATCCCCTACAATGAGCAGTTCTTC. Translated, it gives CASSSRQGTIPYNEQFF.

In its sample, this clonotype was seen many times. The V gene is TRBV6-5, the J gene TRBJ1-2; TRBD1 is a possible D gene (6 bases). CDR3 length: 15 residues. Trimming took off 4 bases at V and 2 bases at J, with 14 bases between the two ends. Germline V gene lookup returns CDR1 MNHEY and CDR2 SVGAGI. CDR3 coding DNA: TGTGCCAGCAGTTTAAGGGGGGATTACAACTATGGCTACACCTTC. Translation gives CASSLRGDYNYGYTF.